A selection of T cell receptor beta chains follows, all from one sample in a study of control samples from healthy donors and cancer patients. Method: immunoSEQ multiplex PCR; TCRdb's copy keeps in-frame clones and lacks some. Of around 90,000 clones listed, over 75% were seen once; the top ten hold more than 2%. Source material: blood. These receptors were obtained from a woman between 35 and 50 years old in good health. Each CDR3 is given with its conserved first and last residue. The order of the fields is clone size, V gene, D gene, J gene, CDR3 protein, CDR3 DNA. The D gene is left open where the match is weak. Only part of the rows carry a size: once, few, many, or a class if the clone is expanded.

clone_size: NA
v_call: TRBV2
d_call: NA
j_call: TRBJ1-2
cdr3_aa: CASRANRDSNYGYTF
cdr3_nt: TGTGCCAGCAGGGCCAACCGGGACTCTAACTATGGCTACACCTTC

clone_size: NA
v_call: TRBV5-1
d_call: TRBD2
j_call: TRBJ2-3
cdr3_aa: CASSWPLAGGSTDTQYF
cdr3_nt: TGCGCCAGCAGCTGGCCACTAGCGGGGGGGAGCACAGATACGCAGTATTTT

clone_size: NA
v_call: TRBV30
d_call: NA
j_call: TRBJ1-1
cdr3_aa: CAWSRGGGSRGEAFF
cdr3_nt: TGTGCCTGGAGTAGGGGAGGTGGGAGTCGAGGGGAAGCTTTCTTT

clone_size: NA
v_call: TRBV13
d_call: TRBD2
j_call: TRBJ2-3
cdr3_aa: CASSFRLAGITDTQYF
cdr3_nt: TGTGCCAGCAGCTTCCGACTAGCGGGGATCACAGATACGCAGTATTTT

clone_size: NA
v_call: TRBV6-2/TRBV6-3
d_call: TRBD2
j_call: TRBJ2-3
cdr3_aa: CASSYSASGGSTDTQYF
cdr3_nt: TGTGCCAGCAGTTACTCGGCTAGCGGGGGCAGCACAGATACGCAGTATTTT

clone_size: once
v_call: TRBV29-1
d_call: NA
j_call: TRBJ2-5
cdr3_aa: CSVEGVQLGETQYF
cdr3_nt: TGCAGCGTTGAGGGGGTACAGCTCGGTGAGACCCAGTACTTC

clone_size: NA
v_call: TRBV30
d_call: TRBD1
j_call: TRBJ1-6
cdr3_aa: CAWRPTTRGINSPLHF
cdr3_nt: TGTGCCTGGCGACCCACAACCAGGGGGATTAATTCACCCCTCCACTTT

clone_size: once
v_call: TRBV19
d_call: TRBD1
j_call: TRBJ1-2
cdr3_aa: CASTRDRGGSLYGYTF
cdr3_nt: TGTGCCAGTACCAGGGACAGGGGGGGTTCCCTCTATGGCTACACCTTC

clone_size: NA
v_call: TRBV6-5
d_call: TRBD1
j_call: TRBJ2-7
cdr3_aa: CASNGQGGRYEQYF
cdr3_nt: TGTGCCAGCAACGGACAGGGTGGTCGCTACGAGCAGTACTTC

clone_size: once
v_call: TRBV7-2
d_call: NA
j_call: TRBJ1-2
cdr3_aa: CASSPDKNGYTF
cdr3_nt: TGTGCCAGCAGCCCCGACAAAAACGGCTACACCTTC

clone_size: once
v_call: TRBV6-4
d_call: NA
j_call: TRBJ1-2
cdr3_aa: CAVAHGYTF
cdr3_nt: TGTGCCGTCGCGCATGGCTACACCTTC